This T cell receptor beta chain is from a study of OX40 agonist ivuxolimab in advanced cancers. Of note for this clone: As yet, its antigen is unknown.

Method: immunoSEQ multiplex PCR; TCRdb's copy keeps in-frame clones and lacks some. The data show around 70,000 clones, approximately 86% seen once. The CDR3 is 16 amino acids. From germline, CDR1 is LNHNV and CDR2 YYDKDF (reference sequence). V lost 0 bases, J lost 5 bases, and 7 bases stayed unmatched. Points from the study as a whole: At 0.1 to 3.0 mg/kg, CD4+ and CD8+ blood T cells expanded clonally by week 6. Expanded clones were, on average, more numerous among CD8+ T cells than CD4+. There were also nonresponders showing low normalized T-cell clonal expansion.

Sequenced material: CD4+ or CD8+ T cells sorted from blood, taken in a trial of the OX40 agonist ivuxolimab. The chain couples TRBV15 to TRBJ2-5, with 9 bases that match TRBD2. The receptor was derived from an adult with an advanced solid tumor such as melanoma, head and neck, liver or kidney cancer. The CDR3 reads CATSRDTAGGPETQYF. The CDR3 DNA reads as TGTGCCACCAGCAGAGATACGGCGGGGGGGCCGGAGACCCAGTACTTC.